The present T cell receptor beta chain was sequenced within a study of OX40 agonist ivuxolimab in advanced cancers. Notes on the research overall: Ivuxolimab was a fully human IgG2 agonistic monoclonal antibody targeting the costimulatory receptor OX40 (CD134). Three dose-escalation patients achieved partial responses, one with hepatocellular carcinoma and two with cutaneous melanoma. Of the 50 to 55 dose-escalation patients, hepatocellular carcinoma was present in around 20, melanoma in approximately 15, renal cell carcinoma in 9 and head and neck cancer in 9. Intravenous ivuxolimab was administered to patients every 2 weeks at six dose levels: 0.01, 0.1, 0.3, 1.5, 3 and 10 mg/kg. Peripheral TCRbeta sequencing was intended to test whether TCR sequence diversity was altered and clonal T-cell expansion was caused by ivuxolimab. Prior anti-PD-1, anti-PD-L1 or anti-CTLA-4 therapy was permitted, and checkpoint inhibitors had been received by more than 35% of dose-escalation patients. A male proportion of around 81% and a mean age of approximately 62 years, ranging from about 23 to 79, were recorded for the dose-escalation cohort. The paper covers the monotherapy dose-escalation part of the phase I ivuxolimab trial, which included N of about 56 patients.

Germline trimming: 3 bases from V, 5 bases from J; junction bases outside gene matches: 6. The CDR3 sequence holds 15 residues, the cysteine and phenylalanine included. Only the CDR3 region is kept as DNA, spanning 45 bases read in frame from base 1. The germline V gene (reference sequence) specifies SGHNT as CDR1 and YYREEE as CDR2. Results the study describes overall, beyond this receptor: In partial responders in the 0.1-3.0 mg/kg groups, normalized peripheral clonal expansion was found to be among the lowest, especially among CD8+ T cells. At doses from 0.1 to 3.0 mg/kg, clonal expansion was seen in both CD4+ and CD8+ blood T cells between baseline and week 6. Which antigens the clonally expanded peripheral T cells were specific for was not determined. Low levels of normalized T-cell clonal expansion were also shown by some nonresponding patients. After ivuxolimab, CD8+ T cells had more expanded clones than CD4+ T cells on average.

To note about this clone: The antigen it binds to is not known. There are no base qualities to consult, and no much larger clone falls within one base.

The trial excluded patients who had a history of autoimmune disease or who were on systemic immunosuppression. Peripheral blood for TCR sequencing was collected from all dose cohorts at baseline, on cycle 4 day 1, and on cycle 7 day 1. The samples were drawn from a first-in-human, open-label, multicenter phase I dose-escalation trial of ivuxolimab. Adults with locally advanced or metastatic melanoma, renal cell carcinoma, hepatocellular carcinoma or head and neck squamous cell carcinoma were enrolled in the trial. Before TCR sequencing, CD4+ T cells and CD8+ T cells were sorted from peripheral blood as separate populations. Genomic DNA was extracted from sorted cells for sequencing of the TCRbeta CDR3 region. The immunoSEQ Assay was used to sequence the TCRbeta CDR3 regions. Imported from immuneACCESS, the table was reduced by TCRdb to in-frame sequences with V and J called. These copies leave out some clones; in studies compared against another copy, an unresolved V gene accounts for under half, and the cause of the remainder is not known. The sample contains around 72,000 clones, roughly 80% of them found a single time. Approximately 5% of the sample rests with the top ten.

Specimen: CD4+ or CD8+ T cells sorted from blood, collected in a trial of the OX40 agonist ivuxolimab. The clonotype originates from an adult with an advanced solid tumor such as melanoma, head and neck, liver or kidney cancer. Recombination connected TRBV5-4 to TRBJ2-5; 11 central nucleotides agree with TRBD2. The DNA reads as follows: TGTGCCAGCAGCTCGCCTAGCGGGGGGTGGGAGACCCAGTACTTC. Its translation is CASSSPSGGWETQYF.